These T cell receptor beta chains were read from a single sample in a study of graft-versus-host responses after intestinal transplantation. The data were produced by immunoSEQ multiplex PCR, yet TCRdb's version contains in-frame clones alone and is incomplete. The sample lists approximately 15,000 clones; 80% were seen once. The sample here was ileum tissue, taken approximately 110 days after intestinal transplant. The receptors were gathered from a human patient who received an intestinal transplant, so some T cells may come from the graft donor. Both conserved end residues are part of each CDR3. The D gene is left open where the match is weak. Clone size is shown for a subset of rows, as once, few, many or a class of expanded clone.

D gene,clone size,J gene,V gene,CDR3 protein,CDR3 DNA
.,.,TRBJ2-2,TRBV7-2,CASSWGAGGVTGELFF,TGTGCCAGCAGCTGGGGGGCCGGCGGAGTCACCGGGGAGCTGTTTTTT
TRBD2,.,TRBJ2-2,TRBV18,CASSLRTSGSWNTGELFF,TGTGCCAGCTCACTCAGGACTAGCGGGAGCTGGAACACCGGGGAGCTGTTTTTT
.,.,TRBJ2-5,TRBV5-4,CASSLVLWPNGKETQYF,TGTGCCAGCAGCTTGGTTTTGTGGCCGAACGGGAAAGAGACCCAGTACTTC
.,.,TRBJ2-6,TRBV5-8,CASSLFRTGANVLTF,TGTGCCAGCAGCCTGTTCAGGACCGGGGCCAACGTCCTGACTTTC
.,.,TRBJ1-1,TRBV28,CASSWAGITEAFF,TGTGCCAGCAGTTGGGCAGGGATCACTGAAGCTTTCTTT
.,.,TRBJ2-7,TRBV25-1,CASSEMGTPLNEQYF,TGTGCCAGCAGTGAAATGGGGACTCCCCTGAACGAGCAGTACTTC
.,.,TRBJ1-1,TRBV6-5,CASSPSWAYTEAFF,TGTGCCAGCAGCCCTAGCTGGGCCTACACTGAAGCTTTCTTT
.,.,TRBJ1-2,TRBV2,CASRSWGTHGYTF,TGTGCCAGCAGGTCTTGGGGTACCCATGGCTACACCTTC
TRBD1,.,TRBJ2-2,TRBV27,CASRHTGGQGVSNTGELFF,TGTGCCAGCAGACACACAGGGGGACAGGGGGTTAGCAACACCGGGGAGCTGTTTTTT
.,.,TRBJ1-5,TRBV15,CATSRDVGQVRQPQHF,TGTGCCACCAGCAGAGATGTGGGGCAGGTCCGCCAGCCCCAGCATTTT
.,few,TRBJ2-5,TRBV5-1,CASSLGAQETQYF,TGTGCCAGCAGCTTGGGTGCCCAAGAGACCCAGTACTTC
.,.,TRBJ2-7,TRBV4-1,CASSQVGSKYEQYF,TGCGCCAGCAGCCAAGTGGGGTCTAAGTACGAGCAGTACTTC
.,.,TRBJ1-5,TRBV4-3,CASSQGGGQPQHF,TGCGCCAGCAGCCAGGGTGGTGGTCAGCCCCAGCATTTT
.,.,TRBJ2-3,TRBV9,CASSALVASTDTQYF,TGTGCCAGCAGCGCCCTGGTAGCTAGCACAGATACGCAGTATTTT
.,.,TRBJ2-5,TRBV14,CASSQDLPEEETQYF,TGTGCCAGCAGCCAAGACCTCCCCGAAGAAGAGACCCAGTACTTC
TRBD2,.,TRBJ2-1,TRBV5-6,CASSFRIGLAGYNEQFF,TGTGCCAGCAGCTTTAGGATAGGACTAGCCGGCTACAATGAGCAGTTCTTC
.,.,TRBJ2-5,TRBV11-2,CASSSKAAHPLFETQYF,TGTGCCAGCAGCTCAAAAGCGGCGCACCCCCTCTTTGAGACCCAGTACTTC
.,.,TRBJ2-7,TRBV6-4,CASSDSTGRGPGEPYEQYF,TGTGCCAGCAGTGACTCGACAGGACGGGGACCAGGGGAGCCCTACGAGCAGTACTTC
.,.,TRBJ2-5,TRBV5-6,CASSLSETQYF,TGTGCCAGCAGCTTGTCAGAGACCCAGTACTTC
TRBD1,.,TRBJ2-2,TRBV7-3,CASSLAGGSNTGELFF,TGTGCCAGCAGCTTAGCAGGGGGATCGAACACCGGGGAGCTGTTTTTT
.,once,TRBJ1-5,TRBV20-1,CSARPNQPQHF,TGCAGTGCTAGGCCCAATCAGCCCCAGCATTTT
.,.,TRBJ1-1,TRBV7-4,CASSSSNCCTEAFF,TGTGCCAGCAGCTCATCTAATTGTTGCACTGAAGCTTTCTTT
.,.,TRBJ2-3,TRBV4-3,CASSQDGGPDTQYF,TGCGCCAGCAGCCAAGACGGAGGACCAGATACGCAGTATTTT
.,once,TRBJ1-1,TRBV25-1,CASSDPREGAFF,TGTGCCAGCAGTGACCCCAGGGAAGGCGCTTTCTTT
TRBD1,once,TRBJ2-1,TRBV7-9,CASSPGQGWYNEQFF,TGTGCCAGCAGCCCGGGACAGGGGTGGTACAATGAGCAGTTCTTC
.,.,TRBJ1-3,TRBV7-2,CASSPAGLGNTIYF,TGTGCCAGCAGCCCCGCGGGACTCGGAAACACCATATATTTT
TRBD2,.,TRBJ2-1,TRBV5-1,CASSLQLALYNEQFF,TGCGCCAGCAGCTTGCAACTAGCGTTATACAATGAGCAGTTCTTC
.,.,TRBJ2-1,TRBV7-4,CASSLPRDARDVDNEQFF,TGTGCCAGCAGCTTACCCAGGGACGCCCGTGATGTCGACAATGAGCAGTTCTTC
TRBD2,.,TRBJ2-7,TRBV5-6,CASSYGLAGYAYEQYF,TGTGCCAGCAGCTATGGACTAGCGGGTTACGCCTACGAGCAGTACTTC
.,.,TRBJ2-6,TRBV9,CASTPTSGSGANVLTF,TGTGCCAGCACCCCCACAAGTGGCTCTGGGGCCAACGTCCTGACTTTC
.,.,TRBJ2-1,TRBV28,CASSNQGLDEQFF,TGTGCCAGCAGTAACCAGGGGTTGGATGAGCAGTTCTTC
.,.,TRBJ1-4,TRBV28,CASSGGAPYEKLFF,TGTGCCAGCAGTGGAGGGGCCCCCTATGAAAAACTGTTTTTT
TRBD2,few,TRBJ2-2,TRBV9,CASSERTSGKTGELFF,TGTGCCAGCAGCGAACGGACTAGCGGGAAGACCGGGGAGCTGTTTTTT